Listed below are T cell receptor beta chains from one sample, sequenced in a study of shared clonotypes between healthy human individuals. Using immunoSEQ multiplex PCR, the repertoire was profiled, and TCRdb retains in-frame clones only, with some absent. The sample has about 680,000 clones, around 92% seen once. Sequencing was performed on naive CD8+ T cells sorted from blood. The receptor set was obtained from a man aged 30 to 39 in good health. Each CDR3 is given with its conserved first and last residue. The D gene is left open where the match is weak. Only some rows state a clone size, as once, few, many or a class for expanded clones.

>-|TRBJ1-4|-|TRBV28|13
CASSFRLREKLFF
TGTGCCAGCAGTTTCAGGCTTCGGGAAAAACTGTTTTTT
>-|TRBJ2-1|-|TRBV4-3|16
CASSQDGSASYNEQFF
TGCGCCAGCAGCCAAGATGGATCGGCAAGCTACAATGAGCAGTTCTTC
>-|TRBJ2-5|-|TRBV27|15
CASSLSWSDGETQYF
TGTGCCAGCAGTTTATCCTGGTCCGACGGGGAGACCCAGTACTTC
>-|TRBJ2-5|-|TRBV19|13
CASSTWVRETQYF
TGTGCCAGTAGTACGTGGGTGCGAGAGACCCAGTACTTC
>-|TRBJ2-3|TRBD1|TRBV27|16
CASSLLGQGRVDTQYF
TGTGCCAGCAGTTTATTGGGACAGGGCCGGGTGGATACGCAGTATTTT
>-|TRBJ2-7|TRBD1|TRBV7-9|14
CASSATGASYEQYF
TGTGCCAGCAGCGCTACAGGGGCCAGCTACGAGCAGTACTTC
>once|TRBJ1-2|-|TRBV7-9|16
CASSDQNSVSGDGYTF
TGTGCCAGCAGCGATCAAAATTCGGTTTCAGGAGATGGCTACACCTTC
>-|TRBJ2-7|-|TRBV5-8|16
CASSLLTTRGYYEQYF
TGTGCCAGCAGCCTCCTAACCACACGGGGGTACTACGAGCAGTACTTC
>-|TRBJ2-2|TRBD1|TRBV11-2|14
CASVRDSHTGELFF
TGTGCCAGCGTTCGGGACAGTCACACCGGGGAGCTGTTTTTT
>-|TRBJ2-1|TRBD2|TRBV9|14
CASSPSGSPNEQFF
TGTGCCAGCAGCCCTAGCGGGAGTCCCAATGAGCAGTTCTTC
>-|TRBJ2-7|TRBD1|TRBV29-1|13
CSVQTGVGYEQYF
TGCAGCGTCCAAACAGGGGTCGGCTACGAGCAGTACTTC
>few|TRBJ2-1|TRBD2|TRBV4-3|15
CASSQGAGARNEQFF
TGCGCCAGCAGCCAAGGGGCGGGAGCCCGCAATGAGCAGTTCTTC
>-|TRBJ1-2|-|TRBV28|10
CASSSNGYTF
TGTGCCAGCAGTTCGAATGGCTACACCTTC
>-|TRBJ2-7|-|TRBV14|15
CASSQLHGRDYEQYF
TGTGCCAGCAGCCAACTCCACGGAAGAGACTACGAGCAGTACTTC
>-|TRBJ2-7|-|TRBV14|11
CASSQVEEQYF
TGTGCCAGCAGCCAAGTAGAAGAGCAGTACTTC
>-|TRBJ2-5|-|TRBV27|15
CASSLYRKAEETQYF
TGTGCCAGCAGTTTGTACCGAAAGGCTGAAGAGACCCAGTACTTC
>-|TRBJ1-2|-|TRBV7-3|14
CASSFQGNSGGYTF
TGTGCCAGCAGCTTCCAGGGGAATTCGGGTGGCTACACCTTC
>-|TRBJ2-7|TRBD1|TRBV7-9|14
CATLIPGQGYEQYF
TGTGCCACCTTAATTCCGGGACAGGGGTACGAGCAGTACTTC
>once|TRBJ2-5|TRBD1|TRBV7-6|12
CASSPGQGTQYF
TGTGCCAGCAGCCCGGGACAGGGCACCCAGTACTTC
>-|TRBJ1-4|-|TRBV7-6|16
CASSATRDTSDEKLFF
TGTGCCAGCAGCGCAACCCGGGACACAAGCGATGAAAAACTGTTTTTT
>-|TRBJ2-7|TRBD2|TRBV29-1|12
CSVVGLSYEQYF
TGCAGCGTTGTGGGACTATCCTACGAGCAGTACTTC
>-|TRBJ2-1|TRBD2|TRBV10-1|19
CASSAGLAGGPRSYNEQFF
TGCGCCAGCAGTGCCGGTCTAGCGGGAGGCCCTCGCTCCTACAATGAGCAGTTCTTC
>-|TRBJ2-1|TRBD1|TRBV7-8|16
CASSLAGTGLFNEQFF
TGTGCCAGCAGCCTGGCCGGGACAGGGTTATTCAATGAGCAGTTCTTC
>-|TRBJ1-2|TRBD1|TRBV5-1|13
CASSRDRRVGYTF
TGCGCCAGCAGCCGGGACAGACGTGTGGGCTACACCTTC
>once|TRBJ2-2|-|TRBV27|13
CASRQTVTGELFF
TGTGCCAGCAGACAAACAGTCACCGGGGAGCTGTTTTTT
>-|TRBJ2-3|-|TRBV7-9|12
CASSYLADTQYF
TGTGCCAGCAGCTACCTAGCAGATACGCAGTATTTT
>-|TRBJ2-5|-|TRBV29-1|13
CSAQTPYGETQYF
TGCAGCGCCCAGACTCCTTATGGGGAGACCCAGTACTTC
>-|TRBJ2-7|TRBD1|TRBV9|14
CASSVGGTEYEQYF
TGTGCCAGCAGCGTAGGTGGGACAGAGTACGAGCAGTACTTC
>-|TRBJ2-3|-|TRBV11-1|13
CASSVDNTDTQYF
TGTGCCAGCAGCGTGGACAACACAGATACGCAGTATTTT
>-|TRBJ2-7|TRBD1|TRBV7-9|15
CASSPRGTGAYEQYF
TGTGCCAGCAGCCCGAGGGGGACAGGGGCCTACGAGCAGTACTTC
>-|TRBJ2-1|-|TRBV6-1|15
CASSGDIGSYNEQFF
TGTGCCAGCAGTGGCGACATAGGCTCCTACAATGAGCAGTTCTTC
>once|TRBJ2-5|TRBD2|TRBV7-2|16
CASSPPLRRGQETQYF
TGTGCCAGCAGCCCCCCCCTTAGGCGGGGGCAAGAGACCCAGTACTTC